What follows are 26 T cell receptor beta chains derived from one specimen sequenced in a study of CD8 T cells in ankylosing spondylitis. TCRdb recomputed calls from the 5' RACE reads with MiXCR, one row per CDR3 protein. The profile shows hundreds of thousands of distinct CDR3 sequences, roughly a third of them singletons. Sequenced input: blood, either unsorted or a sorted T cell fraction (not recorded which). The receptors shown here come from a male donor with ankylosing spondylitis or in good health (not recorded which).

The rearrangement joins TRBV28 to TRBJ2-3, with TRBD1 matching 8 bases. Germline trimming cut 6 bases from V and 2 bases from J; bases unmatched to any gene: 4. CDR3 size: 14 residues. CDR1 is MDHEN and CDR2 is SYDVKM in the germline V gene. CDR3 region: CASRRDRITDTQYF. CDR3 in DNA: TGTGCCAGCAGGAGGGACAGGATCACAGATACGCAGTATTTT.

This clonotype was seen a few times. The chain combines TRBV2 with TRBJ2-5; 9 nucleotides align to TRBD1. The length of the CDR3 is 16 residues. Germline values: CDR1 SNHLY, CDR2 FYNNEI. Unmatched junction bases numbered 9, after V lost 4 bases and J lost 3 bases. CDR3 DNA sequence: TGTGCCAGCAGTGGCGACCAGGACAGGGGAAAAGAGACCCAGTACTTC. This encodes CASSGDQDRGKETQYF.

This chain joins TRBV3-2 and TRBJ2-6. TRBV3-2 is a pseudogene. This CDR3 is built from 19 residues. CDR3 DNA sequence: TGTGCCAGCTGCCAAGTCTGGGGGGCTCAAAACTCTGGGGCCAACGTCCTGACTTTC. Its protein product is CASCQVWGAQNSGANVLTF.

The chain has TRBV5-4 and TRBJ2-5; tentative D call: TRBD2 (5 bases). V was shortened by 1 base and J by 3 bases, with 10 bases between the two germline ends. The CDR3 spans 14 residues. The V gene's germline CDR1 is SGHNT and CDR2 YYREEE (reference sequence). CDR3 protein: CASSLMGVEETQYF. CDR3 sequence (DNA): TGTGCCAGCAGCTTGATGGGAGTCGAAGAGACCCAGTACTTC.

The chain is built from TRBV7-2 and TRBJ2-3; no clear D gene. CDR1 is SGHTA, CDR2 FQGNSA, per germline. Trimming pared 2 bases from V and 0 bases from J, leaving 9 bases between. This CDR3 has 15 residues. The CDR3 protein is CASSLNAPSTDTQYF. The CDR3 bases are TGTGCCAGCAGCTTAAACGCTCCTAGCACAGATACGCAGTATTTT.

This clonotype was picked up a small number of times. The CDR3 sequence: CASSSPGDGQPQHF. The DNA of the CDR3 is TGTGCCAGCAGCAGTCCAGGGGACGGTCAGCCCCAGCATTTT. The chain links TRBV7-9 to TRBJ1-5, with a tentative D call TRBD1 (6 bases). Trimming took off 5 bases at V and 6 bases at J, with 14 bases between the two ends. CDR3 length: 14 amino acids. Germline V gene lookup returns CDR1 SEHNR and CDR2 FQNEAQ (reference sequence).

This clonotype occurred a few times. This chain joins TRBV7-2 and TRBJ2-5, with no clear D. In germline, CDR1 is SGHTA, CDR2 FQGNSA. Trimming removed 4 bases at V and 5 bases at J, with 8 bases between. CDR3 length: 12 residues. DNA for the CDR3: TGTGCCAGCAGCTCATTCCGGGAGACCCAGTACTTC. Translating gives CASSSFRETQYF.

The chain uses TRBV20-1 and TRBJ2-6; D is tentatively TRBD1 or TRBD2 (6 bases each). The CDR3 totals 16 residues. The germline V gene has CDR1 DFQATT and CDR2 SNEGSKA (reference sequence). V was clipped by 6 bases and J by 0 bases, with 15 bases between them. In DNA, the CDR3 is TGCAGTGCCTCTACCGGGGGCAGCTCTGGGGCCAACGTCCTGACTTTC. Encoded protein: CSASTGGSSGANVLTF.

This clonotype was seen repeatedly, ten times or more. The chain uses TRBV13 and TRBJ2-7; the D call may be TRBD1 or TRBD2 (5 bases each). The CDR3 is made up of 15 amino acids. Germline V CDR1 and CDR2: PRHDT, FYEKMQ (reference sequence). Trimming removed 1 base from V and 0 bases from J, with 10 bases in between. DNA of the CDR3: TGTGCCAGCAGCTTAGAAGGGGACGTCTCCTACGAGCAGTACTTC. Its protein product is CASSLEGDVSYEQYF.

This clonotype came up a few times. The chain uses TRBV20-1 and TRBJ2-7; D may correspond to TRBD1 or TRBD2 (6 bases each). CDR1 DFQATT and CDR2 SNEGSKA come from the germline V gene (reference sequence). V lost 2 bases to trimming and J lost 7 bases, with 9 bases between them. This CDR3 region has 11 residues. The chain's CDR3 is CSARRGQEQYF. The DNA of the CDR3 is TGCAGTGCTAGACGGGGGCAAGAGCAGTACTTC.

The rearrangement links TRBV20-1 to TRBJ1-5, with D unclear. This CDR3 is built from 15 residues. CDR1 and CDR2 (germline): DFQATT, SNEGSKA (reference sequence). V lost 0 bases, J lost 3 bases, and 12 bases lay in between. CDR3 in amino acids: CSARDAREPNQPQHF. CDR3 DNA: TGCAGTGCTAGAGACGCCCGGGAACCCAATCAGCCCCAGCATTTT.

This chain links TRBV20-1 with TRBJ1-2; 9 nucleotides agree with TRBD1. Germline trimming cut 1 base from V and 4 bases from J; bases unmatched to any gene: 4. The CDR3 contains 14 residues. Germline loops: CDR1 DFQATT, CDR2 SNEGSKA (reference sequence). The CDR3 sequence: CSARGTGAPYGYTF. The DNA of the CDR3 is TGCAGTGCTAGAGGGACAGGGGCCCCCTATGGCTACACCTTC.

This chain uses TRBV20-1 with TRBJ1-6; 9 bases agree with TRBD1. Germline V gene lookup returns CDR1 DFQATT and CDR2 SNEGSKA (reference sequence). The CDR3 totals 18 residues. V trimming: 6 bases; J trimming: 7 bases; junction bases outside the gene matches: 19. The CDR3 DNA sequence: TGCAGTGCCGCGGAAGGGACAGGGCCGTTTTACGAAAATTCACCCCTCCACTTT. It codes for CSAAEGTGPFYENSPLHF.

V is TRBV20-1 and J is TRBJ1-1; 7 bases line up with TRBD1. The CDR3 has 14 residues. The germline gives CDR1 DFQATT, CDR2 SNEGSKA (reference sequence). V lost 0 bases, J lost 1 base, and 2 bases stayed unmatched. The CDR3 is CSARDGTANTEAFF. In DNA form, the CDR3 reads TGCAGTGCTAGAGACGGGACAGCGAACACTGAAGCTTTCTTT.

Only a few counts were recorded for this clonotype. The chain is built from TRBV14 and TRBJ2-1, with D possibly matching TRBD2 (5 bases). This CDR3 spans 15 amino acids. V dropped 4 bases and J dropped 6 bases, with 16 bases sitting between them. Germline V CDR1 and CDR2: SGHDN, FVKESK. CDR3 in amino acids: CASSPREATINEQFF. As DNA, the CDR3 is TGTGCCAGCAGCCCCCGTGAGGCGACTATCAATGAGCAGTTCTTC. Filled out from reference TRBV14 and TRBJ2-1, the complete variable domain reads EAGVTQFPSHSVIEKGQTVTLRCDPISGHDNLYWYRRVMGKEIKFLLHFVKESKQDESGMPNNRFLAERTGGTYSTLKVQPAELEDSGVYFCASSPREATINEQFFGPGTRLTVL.

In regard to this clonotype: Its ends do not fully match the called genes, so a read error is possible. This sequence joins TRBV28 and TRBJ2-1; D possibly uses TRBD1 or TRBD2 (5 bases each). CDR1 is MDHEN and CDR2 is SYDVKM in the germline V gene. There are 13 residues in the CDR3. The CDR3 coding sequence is TGTGCCAGCAGTCTATGGGGGAAGACAGAGCAGTTCTTC. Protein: CASSLWGKTEQFF.

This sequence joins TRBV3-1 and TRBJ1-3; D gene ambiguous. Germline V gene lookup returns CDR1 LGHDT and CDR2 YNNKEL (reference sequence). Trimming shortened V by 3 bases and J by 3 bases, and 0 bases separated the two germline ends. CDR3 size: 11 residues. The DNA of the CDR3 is TGTGCCAGCAGCCATGGAAACACCATATATTTT. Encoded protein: CASSHGNTIYF. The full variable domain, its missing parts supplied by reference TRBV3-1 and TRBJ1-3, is DTAVSQTPKYLVTQMGNDKSIKCEQNLGHDTMYWYKQDSKKFLKIMFSYNNKELIINETVPNRFSPKSPDKAHLNLHINSLELGDSAVYFCASSHGNTIYFGEGSWLTVV.

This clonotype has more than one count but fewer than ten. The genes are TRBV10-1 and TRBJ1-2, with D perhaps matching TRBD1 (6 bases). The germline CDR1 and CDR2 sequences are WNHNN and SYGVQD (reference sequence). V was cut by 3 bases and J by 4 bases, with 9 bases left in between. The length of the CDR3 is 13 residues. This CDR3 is CASSDGRGYGYTF. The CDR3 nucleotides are TGCGCCAGCAGTGATGGCAGGGGCTATGGCTACACCTTC.

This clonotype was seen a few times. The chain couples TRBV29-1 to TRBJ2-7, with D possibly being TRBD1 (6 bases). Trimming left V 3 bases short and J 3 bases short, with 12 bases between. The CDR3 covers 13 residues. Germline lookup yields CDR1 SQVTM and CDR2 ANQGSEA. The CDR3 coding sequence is TGCAGCGTTGAGTCAGGCAGGGGCTACGAGCAGTACTTC. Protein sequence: CSVESGRGYEQYF.

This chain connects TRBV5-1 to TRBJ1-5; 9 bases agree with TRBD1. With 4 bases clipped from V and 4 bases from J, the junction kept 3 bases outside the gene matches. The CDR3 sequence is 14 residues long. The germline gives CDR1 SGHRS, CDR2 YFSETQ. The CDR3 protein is CASSETGGNQPQHF. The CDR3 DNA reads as TGCGCCAGCAGCGAGACAGGGGGGAATCAGCCCCAGCATTTT.

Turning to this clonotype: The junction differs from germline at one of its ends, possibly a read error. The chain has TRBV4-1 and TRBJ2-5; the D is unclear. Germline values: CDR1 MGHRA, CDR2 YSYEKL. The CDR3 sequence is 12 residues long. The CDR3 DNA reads TGCGCCAGCAGCAAAGAAGGACAGACCCAGTACTTC. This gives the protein CASSKEGQTQYF.

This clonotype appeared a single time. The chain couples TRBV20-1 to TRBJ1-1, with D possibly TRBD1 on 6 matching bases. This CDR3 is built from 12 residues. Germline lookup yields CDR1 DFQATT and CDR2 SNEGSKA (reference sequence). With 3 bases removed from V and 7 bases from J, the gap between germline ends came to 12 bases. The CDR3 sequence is CSASGQPIEAFF. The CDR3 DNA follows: TGCAGTGCTAGTGGACAGCCAATTGAAGCTTTCTTT.

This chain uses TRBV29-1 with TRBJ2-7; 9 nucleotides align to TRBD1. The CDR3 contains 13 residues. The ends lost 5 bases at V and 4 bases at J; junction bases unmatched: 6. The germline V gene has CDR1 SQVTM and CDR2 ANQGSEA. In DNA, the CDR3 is TGCAGCGTTTCCGGGACAGGGATATACGAGCAGTACTTC. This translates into CSVSGTGIYEQYF.

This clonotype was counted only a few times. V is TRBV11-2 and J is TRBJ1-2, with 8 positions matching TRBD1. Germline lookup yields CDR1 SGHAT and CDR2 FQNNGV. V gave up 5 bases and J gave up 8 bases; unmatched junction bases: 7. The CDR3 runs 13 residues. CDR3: CASSAAGGTGYTF. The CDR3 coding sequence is TGTGCCAGCAGCGCTGCAGGGGGCACGGGCTACACCTTC.

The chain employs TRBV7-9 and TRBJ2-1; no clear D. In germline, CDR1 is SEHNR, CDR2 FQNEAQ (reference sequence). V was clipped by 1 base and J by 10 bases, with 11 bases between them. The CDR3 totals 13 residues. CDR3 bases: TGTGCCAGCAGCTTAGACGCAGGCAGCGAGCAGTTCTTC. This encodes CASSLDAGSEQFF.

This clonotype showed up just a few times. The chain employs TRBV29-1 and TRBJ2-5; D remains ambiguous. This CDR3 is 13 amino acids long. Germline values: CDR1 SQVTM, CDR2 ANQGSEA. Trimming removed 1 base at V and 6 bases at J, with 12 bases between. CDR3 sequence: CSVEGRVGKTQYF. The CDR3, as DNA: TGCAGCGTTGAAGGGCGCGTCGGTAAGACCCAGTACTTC.